The next 28 T cell receptor beta chains were all read from a single sample in a study of regulatory T cells in long-lasting Graves disease. The time point denotes: newly diagnosed GD, antithyroid drugs for less than 3 months. From RNA extracted from PBMCs, the TCR library was made. Relying on iRepertoire HTBI primers and Arm-PCR of CDR3 regions, the team built TCR beta libraries. Using its own MiXCR run on the multiplex PCR reads, TCRdb lists one record per CDR3 protein. The sample lists fewer than 550,000 distinct CDR3 sequences, about 16% occurring once. The sample was also reused in another study, on T cells in Graves' hyperthyroidism and ophthalmopathy.

Sequences were derived from peripheral blood mononuclear cells (PBMCs), sampled at new diagnosis, from a patient treated with antithyroid drugs. Every receptor here comes from a woman aged 40-65 years with Graves disease.

This clonotype came up many times. V gene TRBV11-2 combines with J gene TRBJ2-5; D gene uncertain. Germline values: CDR1 SGHAT, CDR2 FQNNGV. The CDR3 length is 14 residues. The V and J ends lost 1 base and 2 bases respectively, with 8 bases between them. The CDR3, as DNA: TGTGCCAGCAGCTTAGGGAATAGGCAAGAGACCCAGTACTTC. Translating gives CASSLGNRQETQYF.

This clonotype was observed a handful of times. This rearrangement joins TRBV29-1 to TRBJ1-1, with D hard to call. The germline V and J ends were trimmed by 5 bases and 4 bases, with 5 bases remaining between them. This CDR3 comprises 10 residues. The V gene's germline CDR1 is SQVTM and CDR2 ANQGSEA. For the CDR3, the DNA is TGCAGCGTTCGGTCCACTGAAGCTTTCTTT. The encoded protein is CSVRSTEAFF.

This clonotype was seen a few times. The CDR3 does not close with the conserved phenylalanine or tryptophan, likely indicating a read error. J is TRBJ2-3 and V is TRBV27; TRBD1 aligns across 8 bases. The CDR3 sequence is 15 residues long. With V trimmed by 6 bases and J by 1 base, 6 bases remained unmatched. Germline CDR1 reads MNHEY; CDR2 reads SMNVEV (reference sequence). The CDR3 is CASSFRGRRTDTQYL. DNA of the CDR3: TGTGCCAGCAGCTTCAGGGGGCGGCGCACAGATACGCAGTATCTT.

This clonotype was picked up a small number of times. CDR3 residues: CASLQGGGYSNQPQHF. DNA of the CDR3: TGTGCCAGCCTTCAGGGAGGAGGTTATAGCAATCAGCCCCAGCATTTT. This chain joins TRBV19 and TRBJ1-5; perhaps TRBD1 as D (5 bases). Trimming took off 9 bases at V and 0 bases at J, with 18 bases between the two ends. Germline CDR1 and CDR2: LNHDA and SQIVND (reference sequence). The length of the CDR3 is 16 residues.

This chain links TRBV7-9 with TRBJ1-1; TRBD1 matches 10 bases. This CDR3 contains 17 residues. Germline loops: CDR1 SEHNR, CDR2 FQNEAQ (reference sequence). J lost 0 bases, V lost 1 base, and 5 bases had no gene match. The CDR3 loop is CASSLGPGTGVNTEAFF. For the CDR3, the DNA is TGTGCCAGCAGCTTAGGTCCCGGGACAGGGGTGAACACTGAAGCTTTCTTT.

This clonotype was detected once. The chain is built from TRBV20-1 and TRBJ1-6; D might be TRBD1 (5 bases). There are 13 residues in the CDR3. V lost 4 bases and J 10 bases, leaving 14 bases between the germline ends. The germline V gene encodes CDR1 DFQATT and CDR2 SNEGSKA (reference sequence). The CDR3 sequence is CSAKGTAQSPLHF. In DNA form, the CDR3 reads TGCAGTGCTAAAGGGACCGCTCAGTCACCCCTCCACTTT.

The sample holds many counts of this clonotype. The genes are TRBV18 and TRBJ1-2, with a possible D match to TRBD1 (5 bases). V was pared by 0 bases and J by 6 bases, with 11 bases between. CDR1 is KGHSH, CDR2 LQKENI, per germline. The CDR3 covers 14 residues. In DNA form, the CDR3 reads TGTGCCAGCTCACCACCTGGGACCTCCAATGGCTACACCTTC. This codes for CASSPPGTSNGYTF.

V and J are TRBV3-1 and TRBJ2-1; TRBD1 matches at 8 bases. From germline, CDR1 is LGHDT and CDR2 YNNKEL (reference sequence). The J segment lost 5 bases and the V segment lost 4 bases, leaving 7 bases of the junction unmatched. The CDR3 spans 15 residues. Here the CDR3 DNA reads TGTGCCAGCAGCCCCCGGACAGGGCTAGACAATGAGCAGTTCTTC. Its translation: CASSPRTGLDNEQFF.

This clonotype was seen repeatedly, ten times or more. J is TRBJ1-1 and V is TRBV2; TRBD1 agrees at 11 bases. CDR1 SNHLY and CDR2 FYNNEI come from the germline V gene. V shed 9 bases and J 4 bases; nucleotides not matched to a gene: 4. CDR3 length: 13 amino acids. The CDR3 region is CARGTGGGTEAFF. DNA for the CDR3: TGTGCCAGAGGGACAGGGGGAGGCACTGAAGCTTTCTTT.

There are a few counts of this clonotype. The CDR3 is CASSQEGLAGAYEQYF. The CDR3 nucleotides read TGCGCCAGCAGCCAAGAGGGACTAGCGGGGGCCTACGAGCAGTACTTC. The chain recombines TRBV4-1 with TRBJ2-7, with TRBD2 identical over 14 bases. This CDR3 spans 16 amino acids. With V trimmed by 0 bases and J by 2 bases, 0 bases remained unmatched. Germline-derived CDR1 and CDR2 are MGHRA and YSYEKL.

This clonotype showed up many times. The chain links TRBV3-1 to TRBJ2-2; D remains unclear. Germline lookup yields CDR1 LGHDT and CDR2 YNNKEL (reference sequence). V shed 1 base and J shed 6 bases, with 15 bases lying between them. The CDR3 loop spans 16 amino acids. CDR3 residues: CASSQAGTFSAGELFF. The CDR3 DNA reads TGTGCCAGCAGCCAAGCGGGTACCTTCTCCGCCGGGGAGCTGTTTTTT.

This clonotype was seen only a few times. V usage is TRBV24-1 and J usage is TRBJ1-1; tentative D call: TRBD1 (5 bases). The CDR3 has 18 amino acids. CDR1 and CDR2 from the germline V gene are KGHDR and SFDVKD. Between the trimmed V and J ends, which lost 4 bases and 0 bases, there was a span of 20 bases. The CDR3 region is CATSDLPGRKEVNTEAFF. The DNA for the CDR3 is TGTGCCACCAGTGACTTACCGGGACGGAAGGAGGTGAACACTGAAGCTTTCTTT.

This clonotype was detected only a few times. This chain joins TRBV12-3 or TRBV12-4 and TRBJ1-4; no clear D. Deletions cut 5 bases from V and 4 bases from J, with 8 bases between. The CDR3 runs 13 residues. The CDR3 coding sequence is TGTGCCAGCAGTATGATACTTAATGAAAAACTGTTTTTT. This encodes CASSMILNEKLFF.

This clonotype showed up many times. This sequence joins TRBV10-3 and TRBJ1-5; D is undetermined. Between the trimmed V and J ends, which lost 4 bases and 4 bases, there was a span of 8 bases. Germline V gene sequence: CDR1 ENHRY, CDR2 SYGVKD. The CDR3 covers 13 residues. CDR3 nucleotides: TGTGCCATCAGTGCTGCAGAGAATCAGCCCCAGCATTTT. It codes for CAISAAENQPQHF.

The V gene is TRBV6-1, the J gene TRBJ1-5; D uncertain. V shed 8 bases and J shed 2 bases, with 16 bases lying between them. The CDR3 length is 15 residues. Germline-derived CDR1 and CDR2 are MNHNS and SASEGT. The CDR3 nucleotides are TGTGCCAGCTTTGTAAAGGCCCCCCGCAATCAGCCCCAGCATTTT. It yields the protein CASFVKAPRNQPQHF.

CDR3 nucleotide sequence: TGTGCCAGCAGTTTTCGGCTGGTTAATTCACCCCTCCACTTT. Encoded protein: CASSFRLVNSPLHF. The rearrangement uses TRBV12-3 or TRBV12-4 and TRBJ1-6; D is undetermined. V dropped 3 bases and J dropped 6 bases, with 9 bases sitting between them. The CDR3 sequence is 14 residues long.

This clonotype appeared many times. V is TRBV20-1 and J is TRBJ2-3; no definite D call. There are 16 residues in the CDR3. CDR1 DFQATT and CDR2 SNEGSKA come from the germline V gene (reference sequence). Trimming cost V 0 bases and J 2 bases, with 15 bases left between them. The CDR3 DNA follows: TGCAGTGCTAGAGACCTAGATACTATTACCACAGATACGCAGTATTTT. It yields the protein CSARDLDTITTDTQYF.

Many counts were recorded for this clonotype. V usage is TRBV18 and J usage is TRBJ1-6, with 8 bases identical to TRBD1. From germline, CDR1 is KGHSH and CDR2 LQKENI. The CDR3 runs to 15 residues. V was pared by 8 bases and J by 7 bases, with 10 bases of the junction left unmatched. The CDR3 DNA sequence: TGTGCCAGCCGGTCAGGGGGCGCGTTGAATTCACCCCTCCACTTT. This translates into CASRSGGALNSPLHF.

In this sample, this clonotype turned up a few times. The chain is built from TRBV5-1 and TRBJ2-3; TRBD2 might be the D (6 bases). The CDR3 has 16 amino acids. The V gene's germline CDR1 is SGHRS and CDR2 YFSETQ. V lost 0 bases and J 3 bases, leaving 14 bases between the germline ends. CDR3 residues: CASSLGGGVGTDTQYF. Here the CDR3 DNA reads TGCGCCAGCAGCTTGGGCGGCGGGGTAGGGACAGATACGCAGTATTTT.

This clonotype showed up many times. CDR3 bases: TGTGCCAGCACCAGGGGGGGCAGGGAAGCTTTCTTT. This gives the protein CASTRGGREAFF. J is TRBJ1-1 and V is TRBV11-2; TRBD1 agrees at 7 bases. The CDR3 extends over 12 amino acids. CDR1 is SGHAT, CDR2 FQNNGV, per germline. Trimming cost V 7 bases and J 8 bases; bases outside gene matches: 7. The whole variable domain, remainder taken from reference TRBV11-2 and TRBJ1-1, is EAGVAQSPRYKIIEKRQSVAFWCNPISGHATLYWYQQILGQGPKLLIQFQNNGVVDDSQLPKDRFSAERLKGVDSTLKIQPAKLEDSAVYLCASTRGGREAFFGQGTRLTVV.

In this sample, this clonotype turned up many times. The chain joins TRBV28 to TRBJ1-1; the D is unclear. V lost 5 bases, J lost 3 bases, and 22 bases lay in between. Germline CDR1 is MDHEN and CDR2 is SYDVKM. The CDR3 has 17 amino acids. The DNA of the CDR3 is TGTGCCAGCAGTAGCTCACGGGGTCCTTCCGGGTACACTGAAGCTTTCTTT. Protein product: CASSSSRGPSGYTEAFF.

This clonotype was found a few times. The chain links TRBV5-1 to TRBJ2-1; 9 bases map to TRBD1. This CDR3 is 14 amino acids long. V was clipped by 3 bases and J by 6 bases; unmatched bases: 4. CDR1 is SGHRS, CDR2 YFSETQ, per germline. CDR3 sequence reads: CASSSGTGINEQFF. The DNA for the CDR3 is TGCGCCAGCAGCTCCGGGACAGGGATCAATGAGCAGTTCTTC.

In its sample, this clonotype was seen many times. The CDR3 region has the DNA TGTGCCAGCAGCTTAGAGGGGACAGGGCTTGGCAATGAGCAGTTCTTC. This encodes CASSLEGTGLGNEQFF. V usage is TRBV7-9 and J usage is TRBJ2-1; 9 positions agree with TRBD1. The CDR3 has 16 amino acids. CDR1 SEHNR and CDR2 FQNEAQ come from the germline V gene (reference sequence). J was trimmed by 6 bases and V by 1 base; bases with no gene match: 7.

This clonotype has a count of ten or more. One end of the junction is discordant with germline, which a read error may explain. The J gene is TRBJ1-2, the V gene TRBV11-2; no clear D. This CDR3 is built from 18 residues. The germline V gene encodes CDR1 SGHAT and CDR2 FQNNGV. The CDR3 protein is CASSLGGWTAALNYGYTF. CDR3 sequence (DNA): TGTGCCAGCAGTTTAGGAGGTTGGACCGCTGCACTTAACTATGGCTACACCTTC.

The chain joins TRBV2 to TRBJ1-6, with D perhaps matching TRBD1 (5 bases). Germline values: CDR1 SNHLY, CDR2 FYNNEI. This CDR3 has 12 amino acids. V was trimmed by 7 bases and J by 10 bases, leaving 11 bases between them. CDR3 loop: CASNEGRSPLHF. Written as DNA, the CDR3 is TGTGCCAGCAACGAGGGGAGGTCACCCCTCCACTTT.

This clonotype was observed many times. V is TRBV20-1 and J is TRBJ2-1; the D gene is possibly TRBD2 (5 bases). The germline gives CDR1 DFQATT, CDR2 SNEGSKA (reference sequence). Trimming took 1 base from V and 6 from J, leaving 19 bases between them. This CDR3 region has 16 residues. CDR3: CSARGRGHLPSNEQFF. The CDR3, as DNA: TGCAGTGCTAGAGGTAGAGGGCACCTTCCCAGCAATGAGCAGTTCTTC.

In its sample, this clonotype was seen many times. DNA of the CDR3: TGTGCCAGCAGCTTATGGGGGGGGATTTATAATTCACCCCTCCACTTT. Translation gives CASSLWGGIYNSPLHF. This chain joins TRBV7-8 and TRBJ1-6, with a tentative D call TRBD1 (5 bases). Germline V gene sequence: CDR1 SGHVS, CDR2 FQNEAQ. This CDR3 spans 16 amino acids. The V end lost 2 bases, the J end lost 4 bases, and 12 bases lay between the germline ends.

In regard to this clonotype: One end of the junction does not line up with germline, which may come from a read error. V and J are TRBV2 and TRBJ2-1, with 10 bases matching TRBD1. The DNA end lines up better with TRBJ2-5; the J call may be wrong. CDR3 size: 16 residues. The germline gives CDR1 SNHLY, CDR2 FYNNEI. CDR3 in amino acids: CASSPRDRGPQETQYF. The CDR3, as DNA: TGCGCCAGCAGCCCCCGGGACAGGGGTCCCCAAGAGACCCAGTACTTC.